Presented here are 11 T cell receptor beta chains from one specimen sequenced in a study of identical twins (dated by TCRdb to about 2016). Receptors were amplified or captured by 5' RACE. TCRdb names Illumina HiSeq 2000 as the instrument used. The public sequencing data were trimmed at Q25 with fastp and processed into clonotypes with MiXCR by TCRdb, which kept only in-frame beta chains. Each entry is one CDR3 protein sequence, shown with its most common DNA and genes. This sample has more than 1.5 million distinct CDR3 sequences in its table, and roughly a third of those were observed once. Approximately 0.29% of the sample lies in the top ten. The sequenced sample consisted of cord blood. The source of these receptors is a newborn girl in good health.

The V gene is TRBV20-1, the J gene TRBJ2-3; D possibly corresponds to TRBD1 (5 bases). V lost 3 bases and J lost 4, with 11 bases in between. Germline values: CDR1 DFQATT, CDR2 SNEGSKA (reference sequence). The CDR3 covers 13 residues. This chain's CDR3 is CSASRAGADTQYF. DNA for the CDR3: TGCAGTGCTAGCAGGGCTGGGGCAGATACGCAGTATTTT.

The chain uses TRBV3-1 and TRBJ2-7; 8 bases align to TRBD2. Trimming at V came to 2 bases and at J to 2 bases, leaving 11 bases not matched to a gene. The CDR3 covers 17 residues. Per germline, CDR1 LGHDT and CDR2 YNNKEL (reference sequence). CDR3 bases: TGTGCCAGCAGCCAATGGGCTAGCGGGTCCCTTGCCTACGAGCAGTACTTC. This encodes CASSQWASGSLAYEQYF.

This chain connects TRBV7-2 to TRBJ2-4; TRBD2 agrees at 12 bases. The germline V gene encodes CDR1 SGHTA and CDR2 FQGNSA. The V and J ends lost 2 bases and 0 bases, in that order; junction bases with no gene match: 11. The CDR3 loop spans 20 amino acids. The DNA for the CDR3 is TGTGCCAGCAGCTTAAGTAGACTAGCGGGAGATCGAGGAGCCAAAAACATTCAGTACTTC. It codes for CASSLSRLAGDRGAKNIQYF.

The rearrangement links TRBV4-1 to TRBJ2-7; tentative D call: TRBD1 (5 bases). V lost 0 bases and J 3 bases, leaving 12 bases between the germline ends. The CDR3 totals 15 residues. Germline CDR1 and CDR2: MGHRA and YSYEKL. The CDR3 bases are TGCGCCAGCAGCCAAGAGGAAGGGGTGTACTACGAGCAGTACTTC. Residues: CASSQEEGVYYEQYF.

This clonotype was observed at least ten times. This CDR3 is CASSVVGDEQFF. CDR3 coding DNA: TGTGCCAGCAGCGTCGTTGGCGATGAGCAGTTCTTC. The chain combines TRBV3-1 with TRBJ2-1; D unclear. V was cut by 5 bases and J by 8 bases, with 10 bases left in between. This CDR3 contains 12 residues. Germline V gene lookup returns CDR1 LGHDT and CDR2 YNNKEL (reference sequence).

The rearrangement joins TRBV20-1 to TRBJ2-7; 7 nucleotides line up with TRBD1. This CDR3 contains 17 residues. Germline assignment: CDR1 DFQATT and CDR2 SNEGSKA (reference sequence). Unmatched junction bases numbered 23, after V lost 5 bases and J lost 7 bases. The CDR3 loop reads CSAPPSLRGRGYNEQYF. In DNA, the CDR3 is TGCAGTGCTCCTCCGTCCCTGAGGGGGCGCGGGTACAATGAGCAGTACTTC.

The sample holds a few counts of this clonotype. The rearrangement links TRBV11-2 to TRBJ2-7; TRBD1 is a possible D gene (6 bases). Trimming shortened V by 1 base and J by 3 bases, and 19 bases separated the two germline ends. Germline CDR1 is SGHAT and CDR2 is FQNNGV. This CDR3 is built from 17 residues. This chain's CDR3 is CASSLVGGRGPLYEQYF. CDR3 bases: TGTGCCAGCAGCTTAGTAGGGGGTAGAGGGCCCCTCTACGAGCAGTACTTC. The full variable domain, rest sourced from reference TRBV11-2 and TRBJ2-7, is EAGVAQSPRYKIIEKRQSVAFWCNPISGHATLYWYQQILGQGPKLLIQFQNNGVVDDSQLPKDRFSAERLKGVDSTLKIQPAKLEDSAVYLCASSLVGGRGPLYEQYFGPGTRLTVT.

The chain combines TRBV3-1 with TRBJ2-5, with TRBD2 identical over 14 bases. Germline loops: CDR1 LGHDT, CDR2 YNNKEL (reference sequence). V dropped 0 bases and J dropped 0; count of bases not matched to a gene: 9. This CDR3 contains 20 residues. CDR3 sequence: CASSQERIWTSGGHQETQYF. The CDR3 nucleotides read TGTGCCAGCAGCCAAGAAAGGATTTGGACTAGCGGGGGGCACCAAGAGACCCAGTACTTC.

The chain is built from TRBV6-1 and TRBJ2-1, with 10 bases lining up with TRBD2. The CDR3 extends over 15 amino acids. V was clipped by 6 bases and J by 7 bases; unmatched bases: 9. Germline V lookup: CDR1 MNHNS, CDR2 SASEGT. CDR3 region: CASRATSGAQNEQFF. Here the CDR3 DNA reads TGTGCCAGCAGAGCAACTAGCGGGGCTCAAAATGAGCAGTTCTTC.

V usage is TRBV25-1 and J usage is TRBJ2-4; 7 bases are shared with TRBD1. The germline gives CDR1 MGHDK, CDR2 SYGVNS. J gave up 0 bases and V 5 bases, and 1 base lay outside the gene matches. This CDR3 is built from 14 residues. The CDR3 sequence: CASSNRGAKNIQYF. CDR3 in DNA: TGTGCCAGCAGTAACAGGGGAGCCAAAAACATTCAGTACTTC.

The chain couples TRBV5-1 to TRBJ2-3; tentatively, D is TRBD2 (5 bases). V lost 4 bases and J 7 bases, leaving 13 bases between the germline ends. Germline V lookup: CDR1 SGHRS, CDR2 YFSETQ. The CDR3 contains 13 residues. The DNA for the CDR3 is TGCGCCAGCAGCCTGGGAGCTACCCATACGCAGTATTTT. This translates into CASSLGATHTQYF.